The clone carrying this T cell receptor (beta chain) showed up just once. Per the authors' pipeline: Nucleated cell number was recorded as an estimate derived from reference gene primer amplification. The data were produced by immunoSEQ multiplex PCR, yet TCRdb's version contains in-frame clones alone and is incomplete. V, J and clone size derive from that table, while D and trimming were established from the DNA sequence. This sample carries about 94,000 clones, 65% to 85% of them seen once, and the ten largest clones take about 6.3%. The sample comes from a study of blood T cell repertoires in COVID-19. About the research overall: COVID-19 samples collected from the United States, Italy and Spain covered acute and convalescent phases. In each case, the material was cDNA or gDNA derived from T cells, B-cell-depleted T cells, or PBMCs.

The CDR3 loop spans 15 amino acids. From germline, CDR1 is SGHRS and CDR2 YFSETQ. The germline V and J ends were trimmed by 5 bases and 1 base, with 15 bases remaining between them. Material for sequencing was peripheral blood. The V gene is TRBV5-1, the J gene TRBJ1-1; D perhaps matches TRBD1 (6 bases). The TCR originated in a man aged 55 to 70 with acute or convalescent COVID-19. The CDR3: CASRVDRPQNTEAFF. DNA for the CDR3: TGCGCCAGCAGAGTGGACAGACCTCAGAACACTGAAGCTTTCTTT.